Shown below are 27 T cell receptor beta chains from a single sample sequenced in a study of blood T cell repertoires in COVID-19. Here immunoSEQ multiplex PCR was the method, and the copy in TCRdb shows in-frame clones only, minus some. The sample includes 250,000 or so clones, 84% of them seen just once. The sequenced sample was peripheral blood. The source is a man aged 50 to 59 with acute or convalescent COVID-19.

The chain is built from TRBV30 and TRBJ1-4; D not resolved. CDR3 length equals 18 residues. The germline V gene encodes CDR1 GTSNPN and CDR2 SVGIG (reference sequence). V lost 3 bases and J 5 bases, leaving 25 bases between the germline ends. DNA for the CDR3: TGTGCCTGGAGCCCGACAAGAACGGGGAAAACGGGAAATGAAAAACTGTTTTTT. Amino acid sequence: CAWSPTRTGKTGNEKLFF.

J is TRBJ2-2 and V is TRBV5-1; D is perhaps TRBD2 (7 bases). The V end was cut by 0 bases, the J end by 4 bases, with 13 bases between. CDR3 length: 16 residues. The germline V gene has CDR1 SGHRS and CDR2 YFSETQ. The CDR3 DNA follows: TGCGCCAGCAGCTTGGTTGCGGGGGCGAGCACCGGGGAGCTGTTTTTT. It yields the protein CASSLVAGASTGELFF.

V and J are TRBV19 and TRBJ2-7; D remains unclear. CDR3 length equals 13 residues. V was trimmed by 5 bases and J by 2 bases, leaving 10 bases between them. Looked up from germline, CDR1 is LNHDA and CDR2 is SQIVND (reference sequence). The CDR3 coding sequence is TGTGCCAGTAGTCCCCGGTCCCCCTACGAGCAGTACTTC. This gives the protein CASSPRSPYEQYF. The complete variable domain, with remaining parts taken from reference TRBV19 and TRBJ2-7, reads DGGITQSPKYLFRKEGQNVTLSCEQNLNHDAMYWYRQDPGQGLRLIYYSQIVNDFQKGDIAEGYSVSREKKESFPLTVTSAQKNPTAFYLCASSPRSPYEQYFGPGTRLTVT.

The V gene is TRBV4-2, the J gene TRBJ1-1; TRBD1 is a possible D gene (5 bases). The CDR3 length is 13 residues. The germline V and J ends were trimmed by 1 base and 6 bases, with 9 bases remaining between them. Germline loops: CDR1 LGHNA, CDR2 YNFKEQ. In nucleotides, the CDR3 is TGTGCCAGCAGCCAAGGGGGGGTCGCTGAAGCTTTCTTT. Residues: CASSQGGVAEAFF.

This clone was detected a few times. V usage is TRBV4-1 and J usage is TRBJ2-3; a possible D gene is TRBD2 (6 bases). The length of the CDR3 is 15 residues. CDR1 and CDR2 from the germline V gene are MGHRA and YSYEKL. Trimming left V 5 bases short and J 0 bases short, with 12 bases between. In DNA, the CDR3 is TGCGCCAGCAGCGGGGGACTGGTGAGCACAGATACGCAGTATTTT. Its translation is CASSGGLVSTDTQYF.

The chain is built from TRBV18 and TRBJ2-1; TRBD2 might be the D (6 bases). The CDR3 contains 16 residues. Trimming stripped 4 bases from V and 7 bases from J, with 20 bases between. Germline CDR1 KGHSH, CDR2 LQKENI. The CDR3 reads CASSQTGTQDVNEQFF. As DNA, the CDR3 is TGTGCCAGCTCACAAACCGGGACTCAAGACGTGAATGAGCAGTTCTTC.

This clone was recorded only once. J is TRBJ1-1 and V is TRBV5-1, with D perhaps TRBD1 (5 bases). The CDR3 is 13 residues long. Germline V CDR1 and CDR2: SGHRS, YFSETQ. V lost 4 bases and J lost 8, with 15 bases in between. The CDR3 loop is CASSLGTEDEAFF. DNA of the CDR3: TGCGCCAGCAGCCTGGGGACTGAAGACGAAGCTTTCTTT.

This clone showed up just once. The chain carries TRBV7-9 and TRBJ2-1, with a weak D call TRBD2 (5 bases). Looked up from germline, CDR1 is SEHNR and CDR2 is FQNEAQ (reference sequence). The V gene lost 3 bases and the J gene lost 0 bases, with 15 bases spanning the gap. CDR3 length equals 17 residues. The CDR3 spells CASSFGSARSSYNEQFF. In DNA, the CDR3 is TGTGCCAGCAGCTTTGGTAGCGCTCGGAGCTCCTACAATGAGCAGTTCTTC.

The CDR3 DNA sequence: TGTGCCAGCAGCTTAGGCCTGGCCCAGGGGAACACTGAAGCTTTCTTT. Amino acids: CASSLGLAQGNTEAFF. The genes are TRBV7-9 and TRBJ1-1, with D possibly matching TRBD1 (5 bases). The CDR3 is 16 residues long. Trimming stripped 1 base from V and 1 base from J, with 13 bases between. Per the germline V gene, CDR1 is SEHNR and CDR2 is FQNEAQ (reference sequence).

The V gene is TRBV19, the J gene TRBJ1-3, with TRBD1 matching 7 bases. The trim removed 2 bases at V and 8 bases at J, leaving 9 bases unmatched. Germline values: CDR1 LNHDA, CDR2 SQIVND (reference sequence). The CDR3 runs 15 residues. The CDR3: CASSIIRTGEDTIYF. CDR3 DNA: TGTGCCAGTAGTATAATTAGGACAGGAGAAGACACCATATATTTT.

J is TRBJ1-6 and V is TRBV6-5; D is ambiguous. Trimming stripped 7 bases from V and 8 bases from J, with 15 bases between. Germline loops: CDR1 MNHEY, CDR2 SVGAGI. This CDR3 is built from 14 residues. The CDR3: CASTGLSSDSPLHF. The CDR3, as DNA: TGTGCCAGCACTGGACTATCAAGTGATTCACCCCTCCACTTT.

At least ten counts were recorded for this clone. V and J are TRBV30 and TRBJ2-7; maybe TRBD1 (5 bases). Germline V lookup: CDR1 GTSNPN, CDR2 SVGIG (reference sequence). V lost 2 bases, J lost 6 bases, and 11 bases lay in between. The CDR3 covers 12 residues. The CDR3 sequence: CAWSLGRSEQYF. The CDR3 nucleotides are TGTGCCTGGAGTCTGGGGCGGTCCGAGCAGTACTTC.

This clone came up once. The chain joins TRBV14 to TRBJ2-5; a possible D gene is TRBD2 (6 bases). The CDR3 has 12 residues. The V gene lost 4 bases and the J gene lost 5 bases, with 8 bases spanning the gap. CDR1 is SGHDN, CDR2 FVKESK, per germline. The CDR3 here is CASSREVETQYF. CDR3 in DNA: TGTGCCAGCAGCCGGGAGGTTGAGACCCAGTACTTC.

CDR3 in amino acids: CASIPRGGWSYEQYF. CDR3 sequence (DNA): TGTGCCAGCATCCCTAGGGGGGGTTGGTCCTACGAGCAGTACTTC. The V call is TRBV6-5, the J call TRBJ2-7, with D maybe TRBD2 (7 bases). The CDR3 consists of 15 residues. Deletions cut 7 bases from V and 1 base from J, with 17 bases between. Looked up from germline, CDR1 is MNHEY and CDR2 is SVGAGI.

The V call is TRBV2, the J call TRBJ2-2, with unresolved D. CDR1 and CDR2 from the germline V gene are SNHLY and FYNNEI. This CDR3 contains 12 residues. Trimming removed 4 bases at V and 3 bases at J, with 3 bases between. In DNA, the CDR3 is TGTGCCAGCAGTGTCGACACCGGGGAGCTGTTTTTT. It encodes CASSVDTGELFF. Filled out from reference TRBV2 and TRBJ2-2, the complete variable domain reads EPEVTQTPSHQVTQMGQEVILRCVPISNHLYFYWYRQILGQKVEFLVSFYNNEISEKSEIFDDQFSVERPDGSNFTLKIRSTKLEDSAMYFCASSVDTGELFFGEGSRLTVL.

V gene TRBV11-2 combines with J gene TRBJ1-4; 7 positions match TRBD1. V gave up 5 bases and J gave up 3 bases; unmatched junction bases: 6. The CDR3 has 15 residues. The germline V gene encodes CDR1 SGHAT and CDR2 FQNNGV. This CDR3 reads CASSPRTGANEKLFF. The CDR3 nucleotides read TGTGCCAGCAGCCCTCGGACAGGTGCTAATGAAAAACTGTTTTTT.

The chain links TRBV24-1 to TRBJ1-4; D unclear. The CDR3 spans 15 residues. Trimming removed 3 bases at V and 0 bases at J, with 7 bases between. Germline V gives CDR1 KGHDR, CDR2 SFDVKD. The CDR3 sequence is CATSDGSATNEKLFF. CDR3 bases: TGTGCCACCAGTGATGGGAGTGCAACTAATGAAAAACTGTTTTTT.

This chain joins TRBV4-2 and TRBJ2-7; 14 bases line up with TRBD2. CDR1 and CDR2 from the germline V gene are LGHNA and YNFKEQ. V was clipped by 5 bases and J by 6 bases; unmatched bases: 12. There are 17 residues in the CDR3. In DNA, the CDR3 is TGTGCCAGCAGCTCAGAGGGACTAGCGGGAGTTTTGGGCGAGCAGTACTTC. Its translation is CASSSEGLAGVLGEQYF.

The J gene is TRBJ1-2, the V gene TRBV7-9, with D uncertain. Trimming left V 1 base short and J 5 bases short, with 8 bases between. This CDR3 is 13 amino acids long. Germline lookup yields CDR1 SEHNR and CDR2 FQNEAQ (reference sequence). In DNA form, the CDR3 reads TGTGCCAGCAGCTTAGACCGGGAATATGGCTACACCTTC. Encoded protein: CASSLDREYGYTF.

CDR3 residues: CASSAPQGTEAFF. CDR3 sequence (DNA): TGCGCCAGCAGCGCGCCGCAGGGCACTGAAGCTTTCTTT. The V and J genes are TRBV5-1 and TRBJ1-1, with D tentatively TRBD1 (5 bases). CDR3 length equals 13 residues. V lost 4 bases and J lost 4, with 11 bases in between. Germline CDR1 is SGHRS and CDR2 is YFSETQ. The full variable domain, completed using reference TRBV5-1 and TRBJ1-1, is KAGVTQTPRYLIKTRGQQVTLSCSPISGHRSVSWYQQTPGQGLQFLFEYFSETQRNKGNFPGRFSGRQFSNSRSEMNVSTLELGDSALYLCASSAPQGTEAFFGQGTRLTVV.

The chain carries TRBV11-3 and TRBJ2-5, with D possibly TRBD1 on 6 matching bases. This CDR3 comprises 16 residues. The germline gives CDR1 SGHNT, CDR2 YENEEA. The V end was cut by 1 base, the J end by 3 bases, with 15 bases between. CDR3 DNA sequence: TGTGCCAGCAGCTTAGGCGTCATCACAGGGAAAGAGACCCAGTACTTC. This encodes CASSLGVITGKETQYF. Filled out from reference TRBV11-3 and TRBJ2-5, the complete variable domain reads EAGVVQSPRYKIIEKKQPVAFWCNPISGHNTLYWYLQNLGQGPELLIRYENEEAVDDSQLPKDRFSAERLKGVDSTLKIQPAELGDSAVYLCASSLGVITGKETQYFGPGTRLLVL.

CDR3 coding DNA: TGTGCCAGCAGTTACGCGGGCAAGCTAGGTGAAGCTTTCTTT. Translated, it gives CASSYAGKLGEAFF. The chain joins TRBV6-2 or TRBV6-3 to TRBJ1-1; D unclear. Germline values: CDR1 MNHEY, CDR2 SVGEGT. The CDR3 length is 14 residues. V lost 2 bases, J lost 7 bases, and 14 bases lay in between.

This clone was detected only a few times. The chain carries TRBV25-1 and TRBJ2-7; D is possibly TRBD1 (6 bases). The CDR3 is 14 amino acids. Germline V gene lookup returns CDR1 MGHDK and CDR2 SYGVNS. V lost 3 bases to trimming and J lost 4 bases, with 13 bases between them. The CDR3 DNA is TGTGCCAGCAGTGACCGAGGGGGTGGGTACGAGCAGTACTTC. Its translation is CASSDRGGGYEQYF.

The count of this clone is one. The V and J genes are TRBV10-1 and TRBJ1-3; D might be TRBD1 (5 bases). CDR1 and CDR2 (germline): WNHNN, SYGVQD (reference sequence). Between the trimmed V and J ends, which lost 3 bases and 1 base, there was a span of 7 bases. CDR3 length: 14 residues. CDR3 in DNA: TGCGCCAGCAGTGACCAGGGATCTGGAAACACCATATATTTT. It codes for CASSDQGSGNTIYF.

The CDR3 DNA sequence: TGCGCCAGCAGCAGAGAAGGGACAGGCGTATCCTACGAGCAGTACTTC. Its protein is CASSREGTGVSYEQYF. The rearrangement uses TRBV5-1 and TRBJ2-7, with TRBD1 matching over 8 bases. The CDR3 is 16 residues long. Germline CDR1 SGHRS, CDR2 YFSETQ. The junction had 10 bases not matched to a gene; V was cut back by 4 bases and J by 1 base.

The chain uses TRBV10-1 and TRBJ2-3; 9 bases agree with TRBD1. There are 15 residues in the CDR3. Germline values: CDR1 WNHNN, CDR2 SYGVQD (reference sequence). The trim removed 3 bases at V and 4 bases at J, leaving 5 bases unmatched. The CDR3 DNA sequence: TGCGCCAGCAGTGAACAGGGGGCGATTTCAGATACGCAGTATTTT. Residues: CASSEQGAISDTQYF.

V and J are TRBV11-2 and TRBJ1-3, with TRBD1 identical over 7 bases. This CDR3 spans 16 amino acids. The junction had 11 bases not matched to a gene; V was cut back by 5 bases and J by 4 bases. CDR1 is SGHAT, CDR2 FQNNGV, per germline. Here the CDR3 reads CASSSGTASPGNTIYF. CDR3 DNA: TGTGCCAGCAGCAGTGGGACAGCATCTCCCGGAAACACCATATATTTT.